One and the same sample provided the 21 T cell receptor beta chains below, sequenced in a study of blood T cell repertoires in COVID-19. The method was immunoSEQ multiplex PCR; TCRdb's version includes in-frame clones alone and lacks a portion of them. Of about 190,000 clones in the sample, 88% were seen once. Sequences were obtained from peripheral blood. Receptors were obtained from a man under 40 with acute or convalescent COVID-19.

About this clone itself: Other DNA sequences within the sample encode an identical CDR3. The chain is built from TRBV7-3 and TRBJ2-1, with 9 bases aligning to TRBD1. The length of the CDR3 is 15 residues. CDR1 and CDR2 (germline): SGHTA, FQGTGA. With V trimmed by 5 bases and J by 4 bases, 6 bases remained unmatched. CDR3 in amino acids: CASSPTGGLYNEQFF. CDR3 in DNA: TGTGCCAGCAGCCCGACAGGGGGTCTGTACAATGAGCAGTTCTTC.

V gene TRBV28 combines with J gene TRBJ1-6, with 7 positions matching TRBD1. In germline, CDR1 is MDHEN, CDR2 SYDVKM. This CDR3 region has 15 residues. V gave up 4 bases and J gave up 7 bases; unmatched junction bases: 7. This chain's CDR3 is CASSSMTGSNSPLHF. The CDR3 nucleotides are TGTGCCAGCAGTTCGATGACAGGGTCCAATTCACCCCTCCACTTT.

This clone has just a few counts. The chain uses TRBV7-3 and TRBJ1-1; D unclear. Trimming cost V 5 bases and J 1 base, with 8 bases left between them. Germline V gene lookup returns CDR1 SGHTA and CDR2 FQGTGA. The CDR3 has 13 residues. CDR3 coding DNA: TGTGCCAGCAGCCGGTCCACGAACACTGAAGCTTTCTTT. It encodes CASSRSTNTEAFF.

This sequence joins TRBV4-1 and TRBJ2-5, with 12 bases identical to TRBD2. Germline assignment: CDR1 MGHRA and CDR2 YSYEKL. The CDR3 consists of 16 residues. V gave up 6 bases and J gave up 2 bases; unmatched junction bases: 7. DNA for the CDR3: TGCGCCAGCAGTCGACCGGGACTAGCGGGTCAAGAGACCCAGTACTTC. This sequence encodes CASSRPGLAGQETQYF.

The J gene is TRBJ2-4, the V gene TRBV4-2; D is possibly TRBD2 (5 bases). Germline lookup yields CDR1 LGHNA and CDR2 YNFKEQ. V was pared by 2 bases and J by 7 bases, with 21 bases between. This CDR3 has 17 amino acids. The DNA for the CDR3 is TGTGCCAGCAGCCAACAACCGGGGAGATTGTATGGGAACATTCAGTACTTC. Translation gives CASSQQPGRLYGNIQYF.

The chain is built from TRBV28 and TRBJ1-2; D perhaps matches TRBD1 (5 bases). Germline CDR1 and CDR2: MDHEN and SYDVKM. CDR3 length: 12 residues. V gave up 7 bases and J gave up 4 bases, with 10 bases separating them. CDR3 sequence: CASTLGPYGYTF. DNA of the CDR3: TGTGCCAGCACTCTGGGGCCCTATGGCTACACCTTC.

This clone has more than one count but fewer than ten. Here the CDR3 reads CASSAGGDQETQYF. CDR3 bases: TGTGCCAGCAGTGCGGGTGGCGACCAAGAGACCCAGTACTTC. The rearrangement uses TRBV2 and TRBJ2-5; D remains ambiguous. Germline V gene lookup returns CDR1 SNHLY and CDR2 FYNNEI. Trimming cost V 4 bases and J 0 bases, with 9 bases left between them. The CDR3 is 14 residues long.

As to this clone: One end of the junction varies from germline; a read error may be responsible. The chain links TRBV7-9 to TRBJ1-1; the D gene is possibly TRBD1 (5 bases). The CDR3 length is 11 residues. From germline, CDR1 is SEHNR and CDR2 FQNEAQ (reference sequence). Here the CDR3 reads CASSLAQGASF. The CDR3 DNA reads as TGTGCCAGCAGCTTAGCGCAAGGGGCCTCATTT.

This chain connects TRBV18 to TRBJ2-2; 8 bases agree with TRBD1. Trimming took 5 bases from V and 0 from J; bases not matched to a gene: 2. The CDR3 has 15 residues. Germline values: CDR1 KGHSH, CDR2 LQKENI. CDR3 loop: CASSEGQANTGELFF. The CDR3 region has the DNA TGTGCCAGCTCAGAGGGACAGGCGAACACCGGGGAGCTGTTTTTT.

The chain links TRBV19 to TRBJ2-3; TRBD1 might be the D (6 bases). CDR3 length: 14 residues. Trimming cost V 5 bases and J 2 bases, with 11 bases left between them. Germline V gives CDR1 LNHDA, CDR2 SQIVND (reference sequence). CDR3 nucleotides: TGTGCCAGTAGTGCTAGGGACAACACAGATACGCAGTATTTT. It translates to CASSARDNTDTQYF.

The gene calls are TRBV7-2 and TRBJ2-7; 10 bases are a match to TRBD1. The CDR3 totals 15 residues. Germline V gives CDR1 SGHTA, CDR2 FQGNSA. Losses at the gene ends were 4 bases for V and 3 bases for J; bases not matched to a gene: 6. The CDR3 is CASSYGTGVRYEQYF. The CDR3 DNA sequence: TGTGCCAGCAGCTACGGGACAGGGGTTCGCTACGAGCAGTACTTC. Full variable domain (remainder filled in from reference TRBV7-2 and TRBJ2-7): GAGVSQSPSNKVTEKGKDVELRCDPISGHTALYWYRQSLGQGLEFLIYFQGNSAPDKSGLPSDRFSAERTGGSVSTLTIQRTQQEDSAVYLCASSYGTGVRYEQYFGPGTRLTVT.

V and J are TRBV28 and TRBJ2-7; 7 bases match TRBD1. CDR3 size: 12 residues. V lost 8 bases and J lost 3; bases outside the gene matches: 4. Germline lookup yields CDR1 MDHEN and CDR2 SYDVKM. The DNA for the CDR3 is TGTGCCAGCCGACCAGGGGGCTACGAGCAGTACTTC. It codes for CASRPGGYEQYF.

The V call is TRBV6-5, the J call TRBJ1-1; TRBD1 is a possible D gene (5 bases). Looked up from germline, CDR1 is MNHEY and CDR2 is SVGAGI. The CDR3 sequence is 12 residues long. The V gene lost 7 bases and the J gene lost 6 bases, with 12 bases spanning the gap. The chain's CDR3 is CASTPWGAEAFF. CDR3 in DNA: TGTGCCAGCACCCCTTGGGGGGCTGAAGCTTTCTTT.

The chain couples TRBV5-1 to TRBJ2-3, with unresolved D. The CDR3 totals 12 residues. V lost 5 bases, J lost 4 bases, and 8 bases lay in between. CDR1 is SGHRS, CDR2 YFSETQ, per germline. The CDR3: CASSVIADTQYF. CDR3 nucleotides: TGCGCCAGCAGTGTTATCGCAGATACGCAGTATTTT.

The rearrangement uses TRBV28 and TRBJ1-5; maybe TRBD1 (6 bases). Trimming left V 8 bases short and J 2 bases short, with 16 bases between. Germline loops: CDR1 MDHEN, CDR2 SYDVKM. This CDR3 has 15 residues. The CDR3 sequence: CASLGWAGGNQPQHF. The CDR3 DNA reads TGTGCCAGCCTGGGATGGGCAGGGGGCAATCAGCCCCAGCATTTT.

The V gene is TRBV3-1 (or the pseudogene TRBV3-2), the J gene TRBJ2-7, with TRBD1 identical over 8 bases. Germline V lookup: CDR1 LGHDT, CDR2 YNNKEL (reference sequence). The CDR3 consists of 14 residues. V gave up 0 bases and J gave up 8 bases; unmatched junction bases: 6. CDR3 sequence: CASSQEGQVRKQYF. CDR3 DNA sequence: TGTGCCAGCAGCCAAGAGGGACAGGTTCGGAAGCAGTACTTC.

This clone was picked up a small number of times. The genes are TRBV18 and TRBJ1-2; D is ambiguous. Germline values: CDR1 KGHSH, CDR2 LQKENI. V gave up 2 bases and J gave up 4 bases, with 14 bases separating them. This CDR3 has 15 amino acids. The CDR3 loop is CASSPAEGTPYGYTF. The CDR3 DNA reads as TGTGCCAGCTCACCAGCGGAGGGAACTCCCTATGGCTACACCTTC.

The CDR3 sequence: CASSYSTGSVTEAFF. For the CDR3, the DNA is TGTGCCAGCAGCTATTCGACGGGGAGTGTCACTGAAGCTTTCTTT. The chain employs TRBV27 and TRBJ1-1, with D hard to call. The CDR3 consists of 15 residues. Germline CDR1 reads MNHEY; CDR2 reads SMNVEV (reference sequence). V lost 6 bases and J 4 bases, leaving 18 bases between the germline ends.

The rearrangement links TRBV18 to TRBJ2-4; no clear D. Per germline, CDR1 KGHSH and CDR2 LQKENI. This CDR3 comprises 14 residues. The ends were cut back, 3 bases at V and 0 bases at J, with 6 bases in the middle. In nucleotides, the CDR3 is TGTGCCAGCTCACCCCCCCTAGCCAAAAACATTCAGTACTTC. It specifies CASSPPLAKNIQYF.

The chain has TRBV5-6 and TRBJ2-1, with a weak D call TRBD1 (5 bases). V lost 4 bases and J 5 bases, leaving 19 bases between the germline ends. This CDR3 region has 16 residues. CDR1 and CDR2 (germline): SGHDT, YYEEEE. The CDR3 DNA is TGTGCCAGCAGCCGCATCAGGGTCAGAAATCACAATGAGCAGTTCTTC. It codes for CASSRIRVRNHNEQFF. Full variable domain (rest looked up from reference TRBV5-6 and TRBJ2-1): DAGVTQSPTHLIKTRGQQVTLRCSPKSGHDTVSWYQQALGQGPQFIFQYYEEEERQRGNFPDRFSGHQFPNYSSELNVNALLLGDSALYLCASSRIRVRNHNEQFFGPGTRLTVL.

The rearrangement joins TRBV11-2 to TRBJ2-7, with TRBD2 matching 7 bases. Germline V gene lookup returns CDR1 SGHAT and CDR2 FQNNGV. The CDR3 spans 13 residues. CDR3 DNA sequence: TGTGCAAGTGAACGGGCGGGGGTCTACGAGCAGTACTTC. This translates into CASERAGVYEQYF.